The 3 T cell receptor beta chains presented below share a single source sample, sequenced in a study of blood T cell repertoires in COVID-19. Libraries were prepared by immunoSEQ multiplex PCR; TCRdb keeps only in-frame clonotypes and omits some of them. The table includes 300,000 to 350,000 clones, approximately 89% detected once. Material: peripheral blood. The source is a woman in her late teens or twenties who had recovered from COVID-19.

V usage is TRBV30 and J usage is TRBJ2-3, with TRBD2 identical over 7 bases. With V trimmed by 0 bases and J by 9 bases, 9 bases remained unmatched. The CDR3 totals 14 residues. Germline assignment: CDR1 GTSNPN and CDR2 SVGIG (reference sequence). The CDR3 loop reads CAWSVAGREGTQYF. The CDR3 DNA is TGTGCCTGGAGTGTAGCGGGAAGAGAGGGGACGCAGTATTTT.

The genes are TRBV7-2 and TRBJ1-2; D might be TRBD1 (6 bases). The germline V and J ends were trimmed by 7 bases and 8 bases, with 14 bases remaining between them. Germline V gene sequence: CDR1 SGHTA, CDR2 FQGNSA. There are 12 residues in the CDR3. The CDR3 DNA sequence: TGTGCCAGCACCGGGGGGCCTCTAGGCTACACCTTC. This sequence encodes CASTGGPLGYTF.

On this clone: The sample has other DNA sequences that encode this CDR3 too. The chain couples TRBV5-6 to TRBJ1-5, with no clear D. V was cut by 4 bases and J by 2 bases, with 7 bases left in between. Germline CDR1 is SGHDT and CDR2 is YYEEEE. The CDR3 is 13 amino acids. CDR3 loop: CASSLAGNQPQHF. CDR3 sequence (DNA): TGTGCCAGCAGCCTGGCCGGCAATCAGCCCCAGCATTTT.